This is a list of T cell receptor beta chains from one sample in a study of cytomegalovirus exposure and HLA in healthy donors. Sequencing used immunoSEQ multiplex PCR; TCRdb keeps in-frame clones, though not all of them. This sample carries 100,000 to 120,000 clones, roughly nine tenths of them seen once, and the ten largest clones take over 1.5%. Sequenced: PBMCs. The receptors derive from a woman in her late teens or twenties in good health and CMV-seronegative. The CDR3 runs from the conserved cysteine through the conserved F or W. A D gene is named only where the DNA matches it firmly. Clone size, where shown, is once, few, many, or a class for clones that have expanded.

size	D	V	J	CDR3	DNA
.	.	TRBV7-9	TRBJ2-7	CASSQKSSYEQYF	TGTGCCAGCAGTCAGAAAAGCTCCTACGAGCAGTACTTC
.	.	TRBV5-1	TRBJ1-5	CASSSQGGNQPQHF	TGCGCCAGCAGCTCACAGGGTGGCAATCAGCCCCAGCATTTT
.	TRBD1	TRBV9	TRBJ2-2	CASSGITGGRAGELFF	TGTGCCAGCAGCGGGATAACAGGGGGCAGGGCCGGGGAGCTGTTTTTT
.	TRBD2	TRBV4-3	TRBJ2-7	CASSFGRGDEQYF	TGCGCCAGCAGTTTCGGACGGGGGGACGAGCAGTACTTC
.	.	TRBV25-1	TRBJ1-5	CASSPGARASQPQHF	TGTGCCAGCAGCCCGGGAGCCAGGGCATCTCAGCCCCAGCATTTT
.	TRBD2	TRBV2	TRBJ2-1	CASSIAGVYNEQFF	TGTGCCAGCAGTATAGCGGGGGTTTACAATGAGCAGTTCTTC
.	.	TRBV6-5	TRBJ1-3	CASSLRGTSSGNTIYF	TGTGCCAGCAGTTTAAGGGGCACAAGCTCTGGAAACACCATATATTTT
.	.	TRBV14	TRBJ2-3	CASSQDNSLTDTQYF	TGTGCCAGCAGCCAAGACAACAGTCTCACAGATACGCAGTATTTT
.	.	TRBV11-2	TRBJ1-2	CASSLDWGRDYTF	TGTGCCAGCAGCTTAGATTGGGGCAGGGACTACACCTTC
.	TRBD2	TRBV5-1	TRBJ2-1	CASSLDVGGPYNEQFF	TGCGCCAGCAGCTTGGATGTGGGAGGGCCCTACAATGAGCAGTTCTTC
.	TRBD1	TRBV5-1	TRBJ2-7	CASSSPGQGFSEQYF	TGCGCCAGCAGCTCTCCCGGACAGGGGTTTTCCGAGCAGTACTTC
once	TRBD2	TRBV7-2	TRBJ2-3	CASSFTSGSTDTQYF	TGTGCCAGCAGCTTCACTAGCGGAAGCACAGATACGCAGTATTTT
.	TRBD2	TRBV23-1	TRBJ2-3	CASWARLAGDADTQYF	TGCGCCAGCTGGGCCCGACTAGCGGGGGACGCAGATACGCAGTATTTT
.	TRBD1	TRBV27	TRBJ2-7	CASRRTGGNEQYF	TGTGCCAGCAGGCGGACAGGGGGCAACGAGCAGTACTTC
once	.	TRBV5-1	TRBJ2-3	CASSLGGHRVFIVDTQYF	TGCGCCAGCAGCTTGGGGGGCCACCGGGTTTTTATCGTGGATACGCAGTATTTT
.	.	TRBV7-9	TRBJ2-5	CASSPRETGEETQYF	TGTGCCAGCAGCCCTAGGGAGACAGGAGAAGAGACCCAGTACTTC
.	.	TRBV7-3	TRBJ1-5	CASSLGPYQPQHF	TGTGCCAGCAGCTTAGGGCCCTATCAGCCCCAGCATTTT
.	.	TRBV6-6	TRBJ1-2	CASTGRERGRGYTF	TGTGCCAGCACCGGCAGGGAACGAGGGAGGGGCTACACCTTC
.	.	TRBV2	TRBJ2-3	CASSDTSTDTQYF	TGTGCCAGCAGTGATACTAGCACAGATACGCAGTATTTT
.	.	TRBV6-5	TRBJ2-3	CASISTGVDADTQYF	TGTGCCAGCATTTCCACCGGGGTAGATGCAGATACGCAGTATTTT
.	.	TRBV6-5	TRBJ2-1	CASSYDSSSYNEQFF	TGTGCCAGCAGTTACGACAGCAGCTCCTACAATGAGCAGTTCTTC
.	.	TRBV10-3	TRBJ1-2	CAISDRGNGYTF	TGTGCCATCAGTGACAGGGGAAATGGCTACACCTTC
.	TRBD1	TRBV2	TRBJ1-4	CAITPGQGAEKLFF	TGTGCCATCACGCCGGGACAGGGTGCTGAAAAACTGTTTTTT
.	TRBD1	TRBV7-3	TRBJ1-2	CASSGTESNYGYTF	TGTGCCAGCAGCGGGACAGAAAGTAACTATGGCTACACCTTC
.	.	TRBV4-2	TRBJ1-5	CASSQERGQPQHF	TGTGCCAGCAGCCAAGAAAGAGGGCAGCCCCAGCATTTT
once	TRBD1	TRBV7-3	TRBJ2-3	CASSSRGLTQYF	TGTGCCAGCAGCTCCAGGGGGCTTACGCAGTATTTT
.	TRBD2	TRBV9	TRBJ2-2	CASSGGTSGDISNTGELFF	TGTGCCAGCAGCGGCGGGACTAGCGGGGACATTTCGAACACCGGGGAGCTGTTTTTT
.	TRBD2	TRBV9	TRBJ2-5	CASSVEASGHQETQYF	TGTGCCAGCAGCGTAGAGGCTAGCGGACACCAAGAGACCCAGTACTTC
.	.	TRBV4-3	TRBJ1-2	CASSQGGQGRDGYTF	TGCGCCAGCAGCCAAGGAGGGCAGGGGAGGGATGGCTACACCTTC
.	.	TRBV14	TRBJ2-5	CASSQEGVMWGPEETQYF	TGTGCCAGCAGCCAAGAAGGAGTTATGTGGGGGCCAGAGGAGACCCAGTACTTC
once	.	TRBV5-1	TRBJ2-3	CASSFGLSASTDTQYF	TGCGCCAGCAGCTTCGGACTCAGTGCCAGCACAGATACGCAGTATTTT
.	.	TRBV14	TRBJ2-5	CASSQGRGSETQYF	TGTGCCAGCAGCCAGGGCAGGGGAAGCGAGACCCAGTACTTC
.	TRBD1	TRBV5-6	TRBJ1-6	CASSWTGDNSPLHF	TGTGCCAGCAGCTGGACAGGGGATAATTCACCCCTCCACTTT
once	TRBD2	TRBV5-1	TRBJ2-7	CASSSGTSGSYEQYF	TGCGCCAGCAGCTCCGGGACTAGCGGCTCCTACGAGCAGTACTTC
many	TRBD1	TRBV5-1	TRBJ2-3	CASSSGQGTDTQYF	TGCGCCAGCAGCTCAGGACAGGGAACAGATACGCAGTATTTT
.	TRBD2	TRBV9	TRBJ2-2	CASSGGVTSGRPGAGELFF	TGTGCCAGCAGCGGCGGAGTGACTAGCGGGAGGCCTGGGGCCGGGGAGCTGTTTTTT
.	.	TRBV7-8	TRBJ2-7	CASSPIRLARFYEQYF	TGTGCCAGCAGCCCCATCCGGCTAGCGCGTTTCTACGAGCAGTACTTC
.	.	TRBV4-2	TRBJ1-5	CASSQVQLGQPQHF	TGTGCCAGCAGCCAAGTCCAACTTGGTCAGCCCCAGCATTTT
.	.	TRBV28	TRBJ2-3	CASSLAVVRITDTQYF	TGTGCCAGCAGTTTAGCGGTTGTCCGTATTACAGATACGCAGTATTTT
.	.	TRBV5-8	TRBJ1-3	CASSLVGRGRGPGNTIYF	TGTGCCAGCAGCTTGGTAGGGAGAGGGCGAGGGCCTGGAAACACCATATATTTT
.	.	TRBV30	TRBJ1-6	CAWSVRGGGSPLHF	TGTGCCTGGAGTGTACGGGGTGGTGGGTCACCCCTCCACTTT
.	.	TRBV28	TRBJ2-3	CASSLGDSRPTDTQYF	TGTGCCAGCAGTTTAGGTGACAGCCGCCCGACAGATACGCAGTATTTT
.	.	TRBV30	TRBJ2-2	CAWSVQGRPGELFF	TGTGCCTGGAGTGTACAAGGGAGACCCGGGGAGCTGTTTTTT
.	.	TRBV28	TRBJ1-3	CASTRHRSPGNTIYF	TGTGCCAGCACAAGACACCGTTCCCCTGGAAACACCATATATTTT
.	.	TRBV27	TRBJ2-1	CASSTAPPRHLYNEQFF	TGTGCCAGCAGTACCGCTCCCCCAAGACACCTATACAATGAGCAGTTCTTC
.	TRBD1	TRBV18	TRBJ2-7	CASSTGQGGTYEQYF	TGTGCCAGCTCAACTGGACAGGGGGGCACCTACGAGCAGTACTTC
.	.	TRBV9	TRBJ1-2	CASSVVERTGLDGYTF	TGTGCCAGCAGCGTAGTTGAGCGGACGGGCTTGGACGGCTACACCTTC
once	.	TRBV4-3	TRBJ1-1	CASSQEVGGGTEAFF	TGCGCCAGCAGCCAAGAAGTTGGGGGGGGTACTGAAGCTTTCTTT
once	.	TRBV28	TRBJ2-2	CASSLWTESYTGELFF	TGTGCCAGCAGTTTATGGACAGAAAGTTACACCGGGGAGCTGTTTTTT